These T cell receptor beta chains were read from a single sample in a study of immune heterogeneity within non-small cell lung tumors. TCRdb called the multiplex PCR reads again in MiXCR, with one record for every CDR3 protein. The profile covers under 4,500 distinct CDR3 sequences, with about a fifth appearing a single time and 8% to 10% taken by the ten largest. The sequencing input was lung tumor tissue. Receptors originate from a man in his 70s with non-small cell lung cancer. The CDR3 runs from the conserved cysteine through the conserved F or W. The D gene is left open where the match is weak. Some rows mark clone size as missing; the rest say once, few, many or name a class of expanded clone.

CDR3 protein	CDR3 DNA	V gene	J gene	clone size	D gene
CATFRSQPTEAFF	TGTGCCACTTTCCGGTCGCAGCCCACTGAAGCTTTCTTT	TRBV6-1	TRBJ1-1	-	-
CAIRRGNTEAFF	TGTGCCATCAGGCGGGGGAACACTGAAGCTTTCTTT	TRBV10-3	TRBJ1-1	few	-
CASSRGPLETQYF	TGTGCCAGCAGCAGGGGCCCGTTAGAGACCCAGTACTTC	TRBV27	TRBJ2-5	medium-sized	-
CASSHRQAEGGYTF	TGTGCCAGCAGCCATCGACAGGCTGAGGGTGGCTACACCTTC	TRBV7-2	TRBJ1-2	-	-
CASSLWGGGNTIYF	TGTGCCAGCAGCTTATGGGGCGGTGGAAACACCATATATTTT	TRBV7-2	TRBJ1-3	-	-
CASSETGHRDYTF	TGTGCCAGCAGTGAAACGGGACACCGTGACTACACCTTC	TRBV6-1	TRBJ1-2	medium-sized	-
CASSWTSDNSPLHF	TGCGCCAGCAGCTGGACGTCGGATAATTCACCCCTCCACTTT	TRBV5-1	TRBJ1-6	medium-sized	-
CASSERPGLEGGPSYNEQSF	TGTGCCAGCAGTGAACGACCGGGACTAGAGGGAGGGCCATCCTACAATGAGCAGTCCTTC	TRBV6-1	TRBJ2-7	-	TRBD2
CASSPGNTIYF	TGTGCCAGCTCACCTGGAAACACCATATATTTT	TRBV18	TRBJ1-3	medium-sized	-
CASSSPIGLADTDTQYF	TGTGCCAGCAGCTCACCGATTGGACTAGCGGACACAGATACGCAGTATTTT	TRBV28	TRBJ2-3	-	TRBD2
CSARPPLGRELFF	TGCAGTGCTAGACCCCCTCTCGGGCGGGAGTTGTTCTTC	TRBV20-1	TRBJ2-1	medium-sized	TRBD2
CASSLIAGGPYNEQFF	TGTGCCAGCAGCTTGATAGCGGGAGGGCCCTACAATGAGCAGTTCTTC	TRBV7-9	TRBJ2-1	-	TRBD2
CASRRTGEYTDTQYF	TGTGCCAGCAGGCGGACAGGGGAGTACACAGATACGCAGTATTTT	TRBV6-1	TRBJ2-3	-	TRBD1
CASSRGQGIGVSFGETQYF	TGTGCCAGCAGCCGGGGACAGGGGATTGGGGTCAGCTTCGGGGAGACCCAGTACTTC	TRBV14	TRBJ2-5	few	TRBD1
CSDMDRQVMGEAFF	TGCAGTGATATGGACAGGCAGGTTATGGGTGAAGCTTTCTTT	TRBV20-1	TRBJ1-1	-	TRBD1
CSARTRIASPLHF	TGCAGTGCTAGAACAAGGATTGCTTCACCCCTCCACTTT	TRBV20-1	TRBJ1-6	few	-
CATSEGLTSGELFF	TGTGCCACCTCGGAGGGACTAACGTCCGGGGAGCTGTTTTTT	TRBV15	TRBJ2-2	few	TRBD2
CASSMAATNEKLFF	TGTGCCAGCAGCATGGCAGCAACTAATGAAAAACTGTTTTTT	TRBV9	TRBJ1-4	medium-sized	-
CSARQLGTATYEQYF	TGCAGTGCTAGACAACTCGGGACTGCAACCTACGAGCAGTACTTC	TRBV20-1	TRBJ2-7	medium-sized	-
CVSLGSRGTEAFF	TGTGTCAGCCTTGGGTCAAGAGGGACTGAAGCTTTCTTT	TRBV28	TRBJ1-1	-	-
CASSFQGPGNTIYF	TGTGCCAGCAGTTTCCAGGGGCCTGGAAACACCATATATTTT	TRBV27	TRBJ1-3	medium-sized	-
CASSLGGGHEKLFF	TGTGCCAGCAGCTTAGGGGGAGGTCATGAAAAACTGTTTTTT	TRBV3-1	TRBJ1-4	medium-sized	-
CASSLRSRVHTDTQHF	TGTGCCAGCAGCTTAAGGAGCAGGGTGCACACAGATACGCAGCATTTT	TRBV7-9	TRBJ1-5	-	-
CASSPSVHEQFF	TGTGCCAGCTCACCGTCTGTACATGAGCAGTTCTTC	TRBV18	TRBJ2-1	medium-sized	-
CASSLGAGGGYGYTF	TGCGCCAGCAGCTTGGGGGCAGGGGGCGGCTATGGCTACACCTTC	TRBV5-1	TRBJ1-2	-	TRBD1
CASSQDGYEQYF	TGTGCCAGCAGCCAAGATGGCTACGAGCAGTACTTC	TRBV4-2	TRBJ2-7	medium-sized	-
CASSYVAGGWDQETQYF	TGTGCCAGCAGTTACGTAGCGGGGGGATGGGACCAAGAGACCCAGTACTTC	TRBV6-2/TRBV6-3	TRBJ2-5	few	TRBD2
CASTRDSHYEQYF	TGTGCCAGCACCCGGGACAGTCACTACGAGCAGTACTTC	TRBV7-9	TRBJ2-7	medium-sized	TRBD1
CASSIRKDWGATDTQYF	TGTGCCAGTAGTATTAGGAAGGATTGGGGGGCCACAGATACGCAGTATTTT	TRBV19	TRBJ2-3	-	-
CASSYSGTGFDEAFF	TGTGCCAGCAGTTACTCGGGGACAGGATTTGATGAAGCTTTCTTT	TRBV6-6	TRBJ1-1	medium-sized	TRBD1
CASSFDRDVGTIYF	TGTGCCAGCAGCTTCGACAGGGATGTGGGCACCATATATTTT	TRBV7-8	TRBJ1-3	medium-sized	TRBD1
CATSSTTFYGYTF	TGTGCCACCAGTTCGACAACCTTCTATGGCTACACCTTC	TRBV24-1	TRBJ1-2	large	-
CASTPSPAGEQYF	TGTGCCAGCACCCCCAGCCCCGCGGGGGAGCAGTACTTC	TRBV7-9	TRBJ2-7	-	-
CASSMTSAGAYNEQFF	TGTGCCAGCAGTATGACTTCGGCGGGGGCCTACAATGAGCAGTTCTTC	TRBV28	TRBJ2-1	medium-sized	TRBD2
CASRRRWGMTDTQYF	TGTGCCAGCCGTAGGAGGTGGGGGATGACAGATACGCAGTATTTT	TRBV6-2/TRBV6-3	TRBJ2-3	medium-sized	-
CSAKMKSLHF	TGCAGTGCCAAAATGAAATCCCTCCACTTT	TRBV20-1	TRBJ1-6	medium-sized	-
CASSFRGVTDTQYF	TGTGCCAGCAGTTTTAGGGGAGTTACAGATACGCAGTATTTT	TRBV28	TRBJ2-3	medium-sized	-
CASDRGTSYEQYF	TGTGCCAGCGACAGGGGGACTTCCTACGAGCAGTACTTC	TRBV6-2/TRBV6-3	TRBJ2-7	medium-sized	TRBD1
CASSVVTSGGVNTGELFF	TGTGCCAGCAGCGTAGTAACTAGCGGGGGGGTGAACACCGGGGAGCTGTTTTTT	TRBV9	TRBJ2-2	medium-sized	TRBD2
CAISGDTSGNTIYF	TGTGCCATCAGTGGGGACACCTCTGGAAACACCATATATTTT	TRBV10-3	TRBJ1-3	-	-
CASSSLGAGYGYTF	TGTGCCAGCAGCTCCCTGGGTGCCGGCTATGGCTACACCTTC	TRBV7-9	TRBJ1-2	medium-sized	-
CSARQQGSNTEAFF	TGCAGTGCTAGACAGCAGGGCTCGAACACTGAAGCTTTCTTT	TRBV20-1	TRBJ1-1	-	-
CASSRTGRNEKLFF	TGTGCCAGCAGTCGGACAGGACGTAATGAAAAACTGTTTTTT	TRBV12-3/TRBV12-4	TRBJ1-4	medium-sized	TRBD1
CASSADRTGVRGTEAFF	TGTGCCAGCAGTGCTGATAGGACAGGGGTACGGGGCACTGAAGCTTTCTTT	TRBV2	TRBJ1-1	medium-sized	TRBD1
CASSAGLVPYEQYF	TGTGCCAGCAGTGCGGGACTAGTTCCCTACGAGCAGTACTTC	TRBV2	TRBJ2-7	large	TRBD2
CASSWRNSGRFDEQFF	TGTGCCAGCAGCTGGCGCAATTCCGGGAGATTCGATGAGCAGTTCTTC	TRBV5-5	TRBJ2-1	-	-
CASSFTRASIQYF	TGTGCCAGCAGTTTTACCAGGGCGTCAATTCAGTACTTC	TRBV2	TRBJ2-4	-	-
CASSQESDAGNTIYF	TGCGCCAGCAGCCAAGAGTCGGACGCTGGAAACACCATATATTTT	TRBV4-1	TRBJ1-3	medium-sized	-
CGSSLQGTEAFF	TGCGGCAGTAGCTTGCAGGGGACTGAAGCTTTCTTT	TRBV5-1	TRBJ1-1	-	-
CSARDNYNQPQHF	TGCAGCGCCCGGGACAACTACAATCAGCCCCAGCATTTT	TRBV29-1	TRBJ1-5	-	-